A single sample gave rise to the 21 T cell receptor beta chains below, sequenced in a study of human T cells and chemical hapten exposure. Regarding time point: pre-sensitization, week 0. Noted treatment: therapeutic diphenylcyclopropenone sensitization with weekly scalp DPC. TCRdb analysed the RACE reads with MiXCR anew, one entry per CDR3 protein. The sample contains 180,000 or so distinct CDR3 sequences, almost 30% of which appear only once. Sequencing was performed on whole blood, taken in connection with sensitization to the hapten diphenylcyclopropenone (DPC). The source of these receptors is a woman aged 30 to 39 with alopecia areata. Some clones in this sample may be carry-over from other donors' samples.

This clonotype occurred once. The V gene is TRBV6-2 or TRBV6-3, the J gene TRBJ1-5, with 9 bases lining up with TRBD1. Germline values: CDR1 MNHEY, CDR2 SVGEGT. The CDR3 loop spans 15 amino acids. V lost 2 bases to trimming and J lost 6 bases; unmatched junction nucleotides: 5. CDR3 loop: CASSYGDREGQPQHF. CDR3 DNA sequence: TGTGCCAGCAGTTACGGGGACAGGGAAGGTCAGCCCCAGCATTTT.

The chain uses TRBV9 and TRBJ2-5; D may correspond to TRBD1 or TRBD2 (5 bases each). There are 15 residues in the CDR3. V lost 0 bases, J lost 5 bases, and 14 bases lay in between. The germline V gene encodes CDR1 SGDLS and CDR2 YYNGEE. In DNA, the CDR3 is TGTGCCAGCAGCGTAGAGAGGGGCGCGGGTGAGACCCAGTACTTC. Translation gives CASSVERGAGETQYF.

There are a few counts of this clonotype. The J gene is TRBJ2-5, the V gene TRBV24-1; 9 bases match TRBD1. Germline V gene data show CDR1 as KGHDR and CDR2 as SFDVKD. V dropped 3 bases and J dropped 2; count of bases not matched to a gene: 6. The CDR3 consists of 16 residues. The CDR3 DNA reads TGTGCCACCAGTGATCGTCGGACAGGGGATCAAGAGACCCAGTACTTC. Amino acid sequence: CATSDRRTGDQETQYF.

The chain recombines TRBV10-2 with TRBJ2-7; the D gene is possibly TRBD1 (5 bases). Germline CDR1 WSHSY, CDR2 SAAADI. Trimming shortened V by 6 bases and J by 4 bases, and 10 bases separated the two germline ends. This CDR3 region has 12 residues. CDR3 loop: CASSVTEYEQYF. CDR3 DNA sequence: TGCGCCAGCAGCGTGACAGAATACGAGCAGTACTTC.

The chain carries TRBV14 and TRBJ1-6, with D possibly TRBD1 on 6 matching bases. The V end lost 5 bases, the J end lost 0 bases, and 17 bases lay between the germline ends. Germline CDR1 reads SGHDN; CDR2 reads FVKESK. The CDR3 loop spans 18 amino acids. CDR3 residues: CASSFKTGPSSYNSPLHF. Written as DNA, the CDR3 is TGTGCCAGCAGCTTCAAGACAGGTCCGAGCTCCTATAATTCACCCCTCCACTTT.

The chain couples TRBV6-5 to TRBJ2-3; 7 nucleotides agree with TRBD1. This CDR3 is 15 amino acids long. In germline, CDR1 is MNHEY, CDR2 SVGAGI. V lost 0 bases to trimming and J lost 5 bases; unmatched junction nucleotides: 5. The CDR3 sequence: CASSYSVGGKDTQYF. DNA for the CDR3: TGTGCCAGCAGTTACTCGGTAGGGGGCAAAGATACGCAGTATTTT.

CDR3 sequence: CASSPTGYNEQFF. In nucleotides, the CDR3 is TGTGCCAGCAGCCCTACTGGTTACAATGAGCAGTTCTTC. The rearrangement uses TRBV12-3 or TRBV12-4 and TRBJ2-1, with D unresolved. This CDR3 region has 13 residues. The ends were cut back, 6 bases at V and 4 bases at J, with 10 bases in the middle.

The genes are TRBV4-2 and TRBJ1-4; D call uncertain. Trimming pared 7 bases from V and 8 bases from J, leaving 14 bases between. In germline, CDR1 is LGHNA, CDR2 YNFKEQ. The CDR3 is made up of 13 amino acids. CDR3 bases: TGTGCCAGCACCACGGACCCAGGAGAAAAACTGTTTTTT. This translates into CASTTDPGEKLFF.

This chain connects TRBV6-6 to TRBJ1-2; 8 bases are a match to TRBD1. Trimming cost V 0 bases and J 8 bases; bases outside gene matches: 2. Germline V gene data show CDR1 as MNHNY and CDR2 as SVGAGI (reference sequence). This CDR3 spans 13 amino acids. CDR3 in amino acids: CASSYSSGGGYTF. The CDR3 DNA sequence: TGTGCCAGCAGTTACTCGTCAGGGGGCGGCTACACCTTC.

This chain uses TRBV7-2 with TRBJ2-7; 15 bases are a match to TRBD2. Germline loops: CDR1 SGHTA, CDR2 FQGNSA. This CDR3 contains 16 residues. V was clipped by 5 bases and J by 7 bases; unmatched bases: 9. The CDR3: CASSNGLAGGLEEQYF. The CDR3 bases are TGTGCCAGCAGCAACGGACTAGCGGGAGGGTTGGAAGAGCAGTACTTC.

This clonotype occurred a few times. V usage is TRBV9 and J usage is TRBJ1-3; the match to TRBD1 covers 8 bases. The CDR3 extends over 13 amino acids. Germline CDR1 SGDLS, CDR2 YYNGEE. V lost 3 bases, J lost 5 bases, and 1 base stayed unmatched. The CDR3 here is CASSGTGRNTIYF. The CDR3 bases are TGTGCCAGCAGCGGGACAGGGAGAAACACCATATATTTT.

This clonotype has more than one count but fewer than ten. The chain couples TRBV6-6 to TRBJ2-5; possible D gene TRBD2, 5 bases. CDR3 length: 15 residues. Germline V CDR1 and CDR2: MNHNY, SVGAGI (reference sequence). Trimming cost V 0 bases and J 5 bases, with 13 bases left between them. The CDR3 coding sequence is TGTGCCAGCAGTTACTCGATAACCCGAGGGGAGACCCAGTACTTC. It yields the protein CASSYSITRGETQYF.

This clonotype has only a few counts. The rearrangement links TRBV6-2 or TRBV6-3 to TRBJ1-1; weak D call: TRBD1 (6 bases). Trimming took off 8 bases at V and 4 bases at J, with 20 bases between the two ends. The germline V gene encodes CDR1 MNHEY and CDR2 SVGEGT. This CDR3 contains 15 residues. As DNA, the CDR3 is TGTGCCAGCGGAGACCCCCCGGGGGCTCGCACTGAAGCTTTCTTT. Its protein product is CASGDPPGARTEAFF.

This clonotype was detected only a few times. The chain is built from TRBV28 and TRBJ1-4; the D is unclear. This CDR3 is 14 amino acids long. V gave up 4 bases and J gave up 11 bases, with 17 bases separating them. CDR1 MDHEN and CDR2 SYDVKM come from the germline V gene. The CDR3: CASSSTERRQKLFF. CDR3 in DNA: TGTGCCAGCAGTTCCACCGAGCGAAGGCAGAAACTGTTTTTT. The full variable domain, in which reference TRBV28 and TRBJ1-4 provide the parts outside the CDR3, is DVKVTQSSRYLVKRTGEKVFLECVQDMDHENMFWYRQDPGLGLRLIYFSYDVKMKEKGDIPEGYSVSREKKERFSLILESASTNQTSMYLCASSSTERRQKLFFGSGTQLSVL.

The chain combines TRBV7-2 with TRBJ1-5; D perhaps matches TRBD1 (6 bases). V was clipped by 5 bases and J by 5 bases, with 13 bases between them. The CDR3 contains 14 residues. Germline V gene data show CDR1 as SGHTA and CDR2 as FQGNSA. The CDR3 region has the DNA TGTGCCAGCAGCCAGTCCAGGGGTGATCAGCCCCAGCATTTT. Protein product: CASSQSRGDQPQHF.

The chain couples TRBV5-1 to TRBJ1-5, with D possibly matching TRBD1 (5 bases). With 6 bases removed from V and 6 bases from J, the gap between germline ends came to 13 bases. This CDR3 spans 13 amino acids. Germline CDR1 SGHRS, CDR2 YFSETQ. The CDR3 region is CASTSGVGQPQHF. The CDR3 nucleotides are TGCGCCAGCACCTCGGGGGTCGGTCAGCCCCAGCATTTT.

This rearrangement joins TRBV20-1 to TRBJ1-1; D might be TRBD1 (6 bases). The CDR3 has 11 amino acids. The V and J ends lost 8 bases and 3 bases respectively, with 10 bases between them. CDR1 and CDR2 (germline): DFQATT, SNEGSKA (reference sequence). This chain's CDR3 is CSKKGDTEAFF. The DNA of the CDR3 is TGCAGTAAAAAGGGGGACACTGAAGCTTTCTTT.

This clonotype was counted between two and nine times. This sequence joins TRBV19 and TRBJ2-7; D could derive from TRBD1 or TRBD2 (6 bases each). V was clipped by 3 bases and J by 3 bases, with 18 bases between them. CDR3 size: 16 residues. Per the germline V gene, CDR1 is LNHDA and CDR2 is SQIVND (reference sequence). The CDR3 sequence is CASSIASGATGYEQYF. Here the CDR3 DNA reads TGTGCCAGTAGTATTGCTTCGGGGGCCACTGGCTACGAGCAGTACTTC.

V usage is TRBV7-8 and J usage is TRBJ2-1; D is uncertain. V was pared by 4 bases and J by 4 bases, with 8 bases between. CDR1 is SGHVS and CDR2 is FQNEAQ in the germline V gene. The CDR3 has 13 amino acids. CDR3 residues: CASSSTLYNEQFF. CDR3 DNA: TGTGCCAGCAGCTCGACTCTTTACAATGAGCAGTTCTTC.

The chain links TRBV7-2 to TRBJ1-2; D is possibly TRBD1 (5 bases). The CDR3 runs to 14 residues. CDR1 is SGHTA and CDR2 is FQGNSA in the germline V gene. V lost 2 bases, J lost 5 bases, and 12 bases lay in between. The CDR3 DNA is TGTGCCAGCAGCTTAACCGGGACCCCATATGGCTACACCTTC. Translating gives CASSLTGTPYGYTF.

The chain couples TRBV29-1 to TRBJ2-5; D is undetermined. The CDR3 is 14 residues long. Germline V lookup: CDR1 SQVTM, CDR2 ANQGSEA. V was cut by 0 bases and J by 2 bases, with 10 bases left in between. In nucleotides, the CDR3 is TGCAGCGTTGAAGATTATTTAGGACAAGAGACCCAGTACTTC. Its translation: CSVEDYLGQETQYF.